The clone carrying this T cell receptor beta chain was observed a handful of times. What it binds is not known. This CDR3 is 14 amino acids long. Trimming took 8 bases from V and 10 from J; bases not matched to a gene: 10. The germline CDR1 and CDR2 sequences are WSHSY and SAAADI. These data originate in a study of response to subunit inactivated influenza vaccine. The study's findings and limits: Every seasonal influenza vaccination brings in few new T cells, the authors suggested.

TCRdb reprocessed the RT-PCR reads via MiXCR and lists one record per CDR3 protein. The sample shows fewer than 250,000 distinct CDR3 sequences, 13% to 15% of them seen only once. The V and J genes are TRBV10-2 and TRBJ2-1; 11 positions agree with TRBD2. The receptor was derived from a man aged 45-60 years who received an inactivated influenza vaccine. Source: CD8+ T cells sorted from PBMCs, taken about 5 days after vaccination. The CDR3 here is CASGVAGGGSEQFF. The CDR3 DNA is TGCGCCAGCGGAGTAGCGGGAGGGGGTTCGGAGCAGTTCTTC.